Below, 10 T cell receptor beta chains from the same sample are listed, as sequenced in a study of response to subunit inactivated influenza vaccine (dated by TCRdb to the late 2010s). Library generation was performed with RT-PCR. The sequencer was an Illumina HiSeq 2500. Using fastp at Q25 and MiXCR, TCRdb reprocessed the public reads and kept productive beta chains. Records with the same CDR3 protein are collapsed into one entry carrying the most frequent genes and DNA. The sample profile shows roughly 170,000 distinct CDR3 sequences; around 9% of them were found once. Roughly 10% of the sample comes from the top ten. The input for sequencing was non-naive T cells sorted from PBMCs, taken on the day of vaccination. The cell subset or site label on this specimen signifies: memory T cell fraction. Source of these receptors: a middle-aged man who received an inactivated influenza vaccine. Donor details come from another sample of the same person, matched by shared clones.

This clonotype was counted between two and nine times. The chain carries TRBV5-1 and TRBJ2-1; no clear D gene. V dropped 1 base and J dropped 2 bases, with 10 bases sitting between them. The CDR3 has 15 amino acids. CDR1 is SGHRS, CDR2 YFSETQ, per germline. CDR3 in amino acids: CASSLSSNTYNEQFF. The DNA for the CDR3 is TGCGCCAGCAGCTTGTCCAGCAATACCTACAATGAGCAGTTCTTC.

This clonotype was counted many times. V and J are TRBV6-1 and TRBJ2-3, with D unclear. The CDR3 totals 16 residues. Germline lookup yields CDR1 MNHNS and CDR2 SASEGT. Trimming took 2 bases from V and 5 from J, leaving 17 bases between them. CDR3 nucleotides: TGTGCCAGCAGTGAATTTTGGGCTGGGAATGTAGATACGCAGTATTTT. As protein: CASSEFWAGNVDTQYF.

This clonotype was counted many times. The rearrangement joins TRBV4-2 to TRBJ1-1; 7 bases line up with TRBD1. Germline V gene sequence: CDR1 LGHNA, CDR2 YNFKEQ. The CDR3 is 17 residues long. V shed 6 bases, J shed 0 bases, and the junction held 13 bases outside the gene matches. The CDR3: CASRRQGGPQMNTEAFF. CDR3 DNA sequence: TGTGCCAGCAGACGTCAGGGGGGCCCCCAAATGAACACTGAAGCTTTCTTT.

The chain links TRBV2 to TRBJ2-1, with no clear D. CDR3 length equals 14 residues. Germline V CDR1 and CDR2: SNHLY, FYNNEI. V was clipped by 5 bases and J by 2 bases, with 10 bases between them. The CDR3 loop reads CASSPPYPYNEQFF. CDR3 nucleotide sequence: TGTGCCAGCAGTCCGCCCTACCCCTACAATGAGCAGTTCTTC.

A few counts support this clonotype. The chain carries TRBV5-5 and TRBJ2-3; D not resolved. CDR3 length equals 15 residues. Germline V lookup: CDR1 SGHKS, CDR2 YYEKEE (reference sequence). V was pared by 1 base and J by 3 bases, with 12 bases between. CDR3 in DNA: TGTGCCAGCAGCTTGATGCCCGGCGAAACAGATACGCAGTATTTT. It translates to CASSLMPGETDTQYF.

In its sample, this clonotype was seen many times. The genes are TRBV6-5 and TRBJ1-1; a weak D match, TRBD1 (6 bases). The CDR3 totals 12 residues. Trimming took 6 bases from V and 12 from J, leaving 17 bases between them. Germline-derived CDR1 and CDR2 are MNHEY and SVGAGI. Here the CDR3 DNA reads TGTGCCAGCAGCTCATGGACAGCAAATCCTTTCTTT. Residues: CASSSWTANPFF.

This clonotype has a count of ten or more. The CDR3 reads CASSLAGGTIHTQYF. In DNA form, the CDR3 reads TGTGCCAGCAGCTTAGCGGGGGGGACAATCCATACGCAGTATTTT. The rearrangement uses TRBV7-9 and TRBJ2-3; D is perhaps TRBD2 (7 bases). V was trimmed by 0 bases and J by 7 bases, leaving 14 bases between them. The CDR3 has 15 amino acids. Germline CDR1 is SEHNR and CDR2 is FQNEAQ (reference sequence). Variable domain in full (rest from reference TRBV7-9 and TRBJ2-3): DTGVSQNPRHKITKRGQNVTFRCDPISEHNRLYWYRQTLGQGPEFLTYFQNEAQLEKSRLLSDRFSAERPKGSFSTLEIQRTEQGDSAMYLCASSLAGGTIHTQYFGPGTRLTVL.

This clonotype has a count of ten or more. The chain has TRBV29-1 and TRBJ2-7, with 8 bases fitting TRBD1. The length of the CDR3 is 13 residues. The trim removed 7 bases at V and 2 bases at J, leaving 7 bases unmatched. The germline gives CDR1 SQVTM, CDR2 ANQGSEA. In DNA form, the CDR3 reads TGCAGCGCCGGACAGGGAACGACCTACGAGCAGTACTTC. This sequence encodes CSAGQGTTYEQYF.

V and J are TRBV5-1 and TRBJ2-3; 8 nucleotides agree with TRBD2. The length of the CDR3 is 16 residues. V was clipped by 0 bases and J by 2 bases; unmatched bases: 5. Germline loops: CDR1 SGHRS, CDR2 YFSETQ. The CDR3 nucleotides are TGCGCCAGCAGCTTGGTTGCGGGAGGACTCACAGATACGCAGTATTTT. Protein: CASSLVAGGLTDTQYF.

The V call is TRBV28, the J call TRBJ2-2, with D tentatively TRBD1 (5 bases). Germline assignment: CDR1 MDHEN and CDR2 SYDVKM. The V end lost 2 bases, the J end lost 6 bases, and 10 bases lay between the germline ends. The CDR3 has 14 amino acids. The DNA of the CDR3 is TGTGCCAGCAGTTTACCAGGGTTTCCCGGGGAGCTGTTTTTT. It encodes CASSLPGFPGELFF. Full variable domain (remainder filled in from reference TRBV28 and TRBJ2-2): DVKVTQSSRYLVKRTGEKVFLECVQDMDHENMFWYRQDPGLGLRLIYFSYDVKMKEKGDIPEGYSVSREKKERFSLILESASTNQTSMYLCASSLPGFPGELFFGEGSRLTVL.